The 28 T cell receptor beta chains in this list originate from one sample, sequenced in a study of shared clonotypes between healthy human individuals. Here immunoSEQ multiplex PCR was the method, and the copy in TCRdb shows in-frame clones only, minus some. The sample consists of roughly 2.6 million clones, around nine tenths of them appearing once. Sequencing was performed on naive CD4+ T cells sorted from blood. Subset reported: CD45RA+ positively selected. The receptors were gathered from a man in his late teens or twenties in good health.

The chain couples TRBV6-1 to TRBJ2-2, with D maybe TRBD2 (5 bases). Looked up from germline, CDR1 is MNHNS and CDR2 is SASEGT. The V end lost 7 bases, the J end lost 7 bases, and 10 bases lay between the germline ends. The length of the CDR3 is 12 residues. CDR3 DNA: TGTGCCAGCAACTTACTAGGCGGGGAGCTGTTTTTT. This codes for CASNLLGGELFF.

This chain connects TRBV7-2 to TRBJ2-1; D might be TRBD2 (6 bases). Between the trimmed V and J ends, which lost 5 bases and 0 bases, there was a span of 14 bases. The CDR3 loop spans 16 amino acids. CDR1 and CDR2 (germline): SGHTA, FQGNSA. As DNA, the CDR3 is TGTGCCAGCAGCAAAAGCGGGTCGAGCTCCTACAATGAGCAGTTCTTC. Amino acids: CASSKSGSSSYNEQFF.

V usage is TRBV7-2 and J usage is TRBJ2-3; D unclear. Germline V gives CDR1 SGHTA, CDR2 FQGNSA. V was trimmed by 2 bases and J by 2 bases, leaving 11 bases between them. This CDR3 has 15 residues. CDR3 in amino acids: CASSLRSFLTDTQYF. The CDR3 DNA follows: TGTGCCAGCAGCTTACGTAGTTTCCTCACAGATACGCAGTATTTT.

This chain's CDR3 is CSVEGFVGNEQFF. The CDR3 DNA sequence: TGCAGCGTTGAAGGTTTCGTTGGAAATGAGCAGTTCTTC. The V and J genes are TRBV29-1 and TRBJ2-1; D gene uncertain. Trimming removed 1 base from V and 7 bases from J, with 11 bases in between. This CDR3 is 13 amino acids long. In germline, CDR1 is SQVTM, CDR2 ANQGSEA.

The rearrangement joins TRBV5-6 to TRBJ2-7, with 8 bases fitting TRBD2. In germline, CDR1 is SGHDT, CDR2 YYEEEE. This CDR3 contains 17 residues. J lost 3 bases, V lost 4 bases, and 15 bases had no gene match. CDR3 coding DNA: TGTGCCAGCAGCCTATCCCACCGTGGTAGCGGGGACTACGAGCAGTACTTC. Translation: CASSLSHRGSGDYEQYF.

The rearrangement links TRBV7-9 to TRBJ2-7, with 10 bases lining up with TRBD2. Germline V gives CDR1 SEHNR, CDR2 FQNEAQ (reference sequence). This CDR3 is built from 14 residues. With V trimmed by 3 bases and J by 5 bases, 4 bases remained unmatched. CDR3 nucleotide sequence: TGTGCCAGCAGCTTCAGCGGGAGGGTCCACGAGCAGTACTTC. Protein sequence: CASSFSGRVHEQYF.

The rearrangement joins TRBV2 to TRBJ2-3, with 8 bases matching TRBD2. Germline CDR1 SNHLY, CDR2 FYNNEI. Trimming took 3 bases from V and 3 from J; bases not matched to a gene: 5. The length of the CDR3 is 15 residues. This CDR3 reads CASSDRGGPTDTQYF. CDR3 DNA sequence: TGTGCCAGCAGTGATCGCGGGGGGCCGACAGATACGCAGTATTTT. Full variable domain (rest looked up from reference TRBV2 and TRBJ2-3): EPEVTQTPSHQVTQMGQEVILRCVPISNHLYFYWYRQILGQKVEFLVSFYNNEISEKSEIFDDQFSVERPDGSNFTLKIRSTKLEDSAMYFCASSDRGGPTDTQYFGPGTRLTVL.

In nucleotides, the CDR3 is TGTGCCAGCAGCTTAGCTCCAGCAAGGACTAATGAAAAACTGTTTTTT. Encoded protein: CASSLAPARTNEKLFF. The chain couples TRBV11-2 to TRBJ1-4; D remains ambiguous. Trimming took off 1 base at V and 2 bases at J, with 11 bases between the two ends. The CDR3 spans 16 residues. Germline assignment: CDR1 SGHAT and CDR2 FQNNGV.

The rearrangement uses TRBV7-2 and TRBJ1-5; 9 nucleotides match TRBD1. Trimming at V came to 5 bases and at J to 5 bases, leaving 7 bases not matched to a gene. Germline values: CDR1 SGHTA, CDR2 FQGNSA. This CDR3 has 15 residues. DNA for the CDR3: TGTGCCAGCAGCAAACAGGGGGCAGATCATCAGCCCCAGCATTTT. Its translation is CASSKQGADHQPQHF.

V gene TRBV5-1 combines with J gene TRBJ2-1; 14 nucleotides agree with TRBD2. The germline gives CDR1 SGHRS, CDR2 YFSETQ. The CDR3 length is 15 residues. V was clipped by 3 bases and J by 8 bases; unmatched bases: 4. CDR3 amino acids: CASSSWTSGGYEQFF. CDR3 in DNA: TGCGCCAGCAGCTCCTGGACTAGCGGGGGGTATGAGCAGTTCTTC.

This chain links TRBV5-1 with TRBJ2-2; maybe TRBD1 (6 bases). The CDR3 covers 16 residues. Germline loops: CDR1 SGHRS, CDR2 YFSETQ. Trimming stripped 4 bases from V and 7 bases from J, with 20 bases between. For the CDR3, the DNA is TGCGCCAGCAGCAGGGCGGGTGGACAGATTGACGGGGAGCTGTTTTTT. This gives the protein CASSRAGGQIDGELFF.

The genes are TRBV10-3 and TRBJ2-5; perhaps TRBD2 as D (6 bases). Germline CDR1 is ENHRY and CDR2 is SYGVKD. V shed 4 bases and J shed 4 bases, with 13 bases lying between them. The CDR3 has 14 residues. CDR3 DNA: TGTGCCATCAGTGCCTTAGCGGTAACAGAGACCCAGTACTTC. It codes for CAISALAVTETQYF.

This clone was recorded only once. The chain uses TRBV5-1 and TRBJ1-2; D ambiguous. Germline V gene data show CDR1 as SGHRS and CDR2 as YFSETQ. This CDR3 contains 16 residues. V was trimmed by 0 bases and J by 0 bases, leaving 12 bases between them. CDR3 DNA: TGCGCCAGCAGCTTGGCCGCGGTTGGGGCTAACTATGGCTACACCTTC. Its translation is CASSLAAVGANYGYTF.

The gene calls are TRBV5-1 and TRBJ2-1; D is undetermined. Germline assignment: CDR1 SGHRS and CDR2 YFSETQ. V gave up 6 bases and J gave up 4 bases, with 11 bases separating them. This CDR3 is 13 amino acids long. The CDR3 loop is CASTTDLYNEQFF. The CDR3 nucleotides read TGCGCCAGCACCACGGACCTTTACAATGAGCAGTTCTTC.

As DNA, the CDR3 is TGTGCCAGCAGCCTCCGTGGGCCGAACACTGAAGCTTTCTTT. It encodes CASSLRGPNTEAFF. V and J are TRBV11-2 and TRBJ1-1, with no clear D. The CDR3 runs to 14 residues. V was clipped by 5 bases and J by 1 base, with 11 bases between them. In germline, CDR1 is SGHAT, CDR2 FQNNGV. The full variable domain, rest sourced from reference TRBV11-2 and TRBJ1-1, is EAGVAQSPRYKIIEKRQSVAFWCNPISGHATLYWYQQILGQGPKLLIQFQNNGVVDDSQLPKDRFSAERLKGVDSTLKIQPAKLEDSAVYLCASSLRGPNTEAFFGQGTRLTVV.

CDR3 loop: CASSTGGQGREQYF. For the CDR3, the DNA is TGTGCCAGCAGTACCGGCGGACAGGGGAGAGAGCAGTACTTC. This chain joins TRBV6-6 and TRBJ2-7; 9 positions match TRBD1. Germline assignment: CDR1 MNHNY and CDR2 SVGAGI (reference sequence). CDR3 size: 14 residues. V lost 5 bases, J lost 7 bases, and 9 bases stayed unmatched.

The rearrangement links TRBV6-1 to TRBJ2-6; D gene unclear. V was trimmed by 7 bases and J by 4 bases, leaving 8 bases between them. The CDR3 spans 13 residues. Germline CDR1 reads MNHNS; CDR2 reads SASEGT. The CDR3 nucleotides read TGTGCCAGCAACCATGCCGGGGCCAACGTCCTGACTTTC. Protein: CASNHAGANVLTF.

This chain connects TRBV10-3 to TRBJ1-2; 9 nucleotides line up with TRBD1. V was pared by 3 bases and J by 3 bases, with 11 bases of the junction left unmatched. The CDR3 contains 17 residues. Germline V lookup: CDR1 ENHRY, CDR2 SYGVKD. The CDR3 region is CAISERAGDRVDYGYTF. As DNA, the CDR3 is TGTGCCATCAGTGAAAGGGCAGGGGACAGGGTGGACTATGGCTACACCTTC.

This chain links TRBV30 with TRBJ2-5; maybe TRBD2 (5 bases). Trimming pared 3 bases from V and 2 bases from J, leaving 10 bases between. Germline V gene sequence: CDR1 GTSNPN, CDR2 SVGIG (reference sequence). The CDR3 sequence is 13 residues long. The CDR3 protein is CAWRTTGQETQYF. The CDR3 DNA reads as TGTGCCTGGAGGACTACGGGACAAGAGACCCAGTACTTC.

The chain combines TRBV28 with TRBJ1-1; no firm D call. The CDR3 has 14 residues. Germline V gene data show CDR1 as MDHEN and CDR2 as SYDVKM. V dropped 4 bases and J dropped 4 bases, with 13 bases sitting between them. The DNA of the CDR3 is TGTGCCAGCAGTTCGCCGGCGGGTGTCACTGAAGCTTTCTTT. Amino acid sequence: CASSSPAGVTEAFF.

This clone was observed once. The rearrangement joins TRBV7-2 to TRBJ1-4, with D hard to call. The CDR3 is 13 residues long. V was trimmed by 1 base and J by 8 bases, leaving 8 bases between them. The germline V gene has CDR1 SGHTA and CDR2 FQGNSA. CDR3 residues: CASSLGNLEKLFF. The CDR3 DNA is TGTGCCAGCAGCTTAGGCAACCTAGAAAAACTGTTTTTT.

V and J are TRBV5-1 and TRBJ1-2; D is perhaps TRBD1 (6 bases). V gave up 4 bases and J gave up 5 bases, with 18 bases separating them. Germline V lookup: CDR1 SGHRS, CDR2 YFSETQ. This CDR3 contains 15 residues. The CDR3 DNA sequence: TGCGCCAGCAGCCCACAGGGTCAGGGGATTTATGGCTACACCTTC. Its protein product is CASSPQGQGIYGYTF.

The chain carries TRBV30 and TRBJ2-3; 9 positions match TRBD2. The germline V gene encodes CDR1 GTSNPN and CDR2 SVGIG (reference sequence). The CDR3 extends over 13 amino acids. CDR3 sequence: CAGAGGYTDTQYF. Written as DNA, the CDR3 is TGTGCTGGGGCGGGAGGGTACACAGATACGCAGTATTTT.

This chain connects TRBV5-6 to TRBJ2-3; D is perhaps TRBD1 or TRBD2 (5 bases each). Trimming left V 7 bases short and J 4 bases short, with 16 bases between. The CDR3 spans 14 residues. Germline values: CDR1 SGHDT, CDR2 YYEEEE. The chain's CDR3 is CASYGDLGADTQYF. The CDR3 coding sequence is TGTGCCAGCTACGGGGACCTCGGGGCAGATACGCAGTATTTT.

The V gene is TRBV4-2, the J gene TRBJ2-2; 10 positions agree with TRBD2. Trimming cost V 4 bases and J 7 bases; bases outside gene matches: 12. The V gene's germline CDR1 is LGHNA and CDR2 YNFKEQ. The CDR3 consists of 17 residues. In nucleotides, the CDR3 is TGTGCCAGCAGCCGAGTCCTAGCGGGAGAGGGCAGCGGGGAGCTGTTTTTT. It translates to CASSRVLAGEGSGELFF.

This clone came up once. The rearrangement uses TRBV18 and TRBJ2-5; no clear D gene. Deletions cut 2 bases from V and 5 bases from J, with 6 bases between. Germline CDR1 KGHSH, CDR2 LQKENI. The length of the CDR3 is 12 residues. In DNA form, the CDR3 reads TGTGCCAGCTCACCAACAATCGAGACCCAGTACTTC. Translating gives CASSPTIETQYF.

This clone was detected once. The chain links TRBV9 to TRBJ2-4, with 8 bases matching TRBD2. The ends lost 0 bases at V and 0 bases at J; junction bases unmatched: 2. Per germline, CDR1 SGDLS and CDR2 YYNGEE. There are 16 residues in the CDR3. CDR3 sequence: CASSVAGGSAKNIQYF. The DNA of the CDR3 is TGTGCCAGCAGCGTAGCGGGGGGGTCAGCCAAAAACATTCAGTACTTC.

This chain links TRBV27 with TRBJ1-6, with D possibly being TRBD1 (6 bases). The germline CDR1 and CDR2 sequences are MNHEY and SMNVEV (reference sequence). With 5 bases removed from V and 1 base from J, the gap between germline ends came to 12 bases. The CDR3 is 16 residues long. CDR3 protein: CASSTGPVSYNSPLHF. The CDR3, as DNA: TGTGCCAGCAGTACAGGGCCGGTGTCCTATAATTCACCCCTCCACTTT.